This passage covers 15 T cell receptor beta chains from one sample sequenced in a study of CD8 T cells in ankylosing spondylitis (dated by TCRdb to the late 2010s). The library relied on 5' RACE. For sequencing, an Illumina HiSeq 2500 was employed. Clones were called with MiXCR by TCRdb after fastp trimmed the public reads at Q25, and only in-frame beta chains were retained. Identical CDR3 protein sequences are pooled into one entry, listed with their most common genes and DNA. The sample profile shows hundreds of thousands of distinct CDR3 sequences; around 24% of them were found once. Of the sample, roughly 6.7% is held by the ten largest clones. The sequenced sample was blood, either unsorted or a sorted T cell fraction (not recorded which). The receptors were gathered from a male donor with ankylosing spondylitis or in good health (not recorded which).

This clonotype was found many times. J is TRBJ2-1 and V is TRBV6-4, with 9 bases that match TRBD2. The V gene's germline CDR1 is MRHNA and CDR2 SNTAGT. With V trimmed by 2 bases and J by 2 bases, 1 base remained unmatched. The CDR3 contains 15 residues. CDR3 sequence reads: CASSDRLAAYNEQFF. CDR3 coding DNA: TGTGCCAGCAGTGACCGACTAGCGGCCTACAATGAGCAGTTCTTC.

This chain uses TRBV20-1 with TRBJ1-5; D possibly corresponds to TRBD1 (6 bases). Germline V gene data show CDR1 as DFQATT and CDR2 as SNEGSKA (reference sequence). V was cut by 5 bases and J by 1 base, with 12 bases left in between. CDR3 length equals 14 residues. The CDR3 region has the DNA TGCAGTGCTTCTCAGGGGAGCAGCAATCAGCCCCAGCATTTT. It specifies CSASQGSSNQPQHF.

This clonotype was seen only a few times. Just one base apart from a much larger clone, this may be a read error. V is TRBV12-3 or TRBV12-4 and J is TRBJ2-1, with D perhaps TRBD1 or TRBD2 (5 bases each). CDR3 length equals 19 residues. CDR3 sequence reads: CACSSPVRGRSSSYNEQFF. CDR3 nucleotides: TGTGCCTGCAGTTCACCAGTAAGGGGACGTTCAAGCTCCTACAATGAGCAGTTCTTC.

This chain uses TRBV6-5 with TRBJ1-2; D is uncertain. The CDR3 is 14 residues long. V was trimmed by 0 bases and J by 3 bases, leaving 8 bases between them. Germline V gene sequence: CDR1 MNHEY, CDR2 SVGAGI. The CDR3 nucleotides are TGTGCCAGCAGTTACTCGGGTCGGGACTATGGCTACACCTTC. Translation gives CASSYSGRDYGYTF.

The chain couples TRBV5-1 to TRBJ1-4; no firm D call. Germline V CDR1 and CDR2: SGHRS, YFSETQ. V gave up 0 bases and J gave up 7 bases, with 7 bases separating them. This CDR3 is 13 amino acids long. CDR3 nucleotides: TGCGCCAGCAGCTTGGTGGGCAGTGAAAAACTGTTTTTT. Amino acids: CASSLVGSEKLFF.

This clonotype was observed at least ten times. V and J are TRBV20-1 and TRBJ1-6; weak D call: TRBD1 (5 bases). The germline V gene has CDR1 DFQATT and CDR2 SNEGSKA (reference sequence). V shed 3 bases and J shed 9 bases, with 18 bases lying between them. CDR3 size: 15 residues. The CDR3 region has the DNA TGCAGTGCTAGGAGACAGACCCAAGGCGTTTCACCCCTCCACTTT. This gives the protein CSARRQTQGVSPLHF.

The table lists this clonotype with many counts. This chain connects TRBV27 to TRBJ1-1; D is perhaps TRBD1 (6 bases). CDR1 MNHEY and CDR2 SMNVEV come from the germline V gene (reference sequence). This CDR3 region has 16 residues. Trimming took off 6 bases at V and 0 bases at J, with 17 bases between the two ends. The CDR3 spells CASRSGGGRVNTEAFF. For the CDR3, the DNA is TGTGCCAGCAGGTCGGGGGGGGGGCGCGTGAACACTGAAGCTTTCTTT.

This clonotype was counted at least ten times. The chain recombines TRBV29-1 with TRBJ2-7, with 9 bases matching TRBD2. With 5 bases clipped from V and 5 bases from J, the junction kept 10 bases outside the gene matches. The CDR3 covers 14 residues. The germline V gene encodes CDR1 SQVTM and CDR2 ANQGSEA. CDR3 sequence reads: CSVRREGRNDEQYF. CDR3 in DNA: TGCAGCGTTCGGCGGGAGGGCCGCAACGACGAGCAGTACTTC.

This chain joins TRBV20-1 and TRBJ2-3, with TRBD2 matching 13 bases. V shed 5 bases, J shed 4 bases, and the junction held 6 bases outside the gene matches. The CDR3 has 15 residues. CDR1 is DFQATT and CDR2 is SNEGSKA in the germline V gene (reference sequence). The chain's CDR3 is CSAWTSGRGSDTQYF. Here the CDR3 DNA reads TGCAGTGCTTGGACTAGCGGGAGAGGGTCAGATACGCAGTATTTT.

This clonotype was found a few times. This chain links TRBV10-3 with TRBJ2-5; D possibly corresponds to TRBD2 (5 bases). The CDR3 consists of 16 residues. Germline V gene data show CDR1 as ENHRY and CDR2 as SYGVKD. CDR3 in DNA: TGTAACACCAGTGAGCCCACTGGACTGTTTCAAGAGACCCAGTACTTC. As protein: CNTSEPTGLFQETQYF.

This clonotype was detected ten times or more. The J gene is TRBJ2-1, the V gene TRBV9; 16 bases map to TRBD2. Germline loops: CDR1 SGDLS, CDR2 YYNGEE. With V trimmed by 3 bases and J by 9 bases, 9 bases remained unmatched. The CDR3 runs 17 residues. The DNA of the CDR3 is TGTGCCAGCAGCGCCCCGGGACTAGCGGGAGGGTTGGGTGAGCAGTTCTTC. This sequence encodes CASSAPGLAGGLGEQFF.

This clonotype was seen repeatedly, ten times or more. J is TRBJ2-1 and V is TRBV6-5; 7 bases are shared with TRBD2. This CDR3 has 15 residues. Trimming cost V 4 bases and J 3 bases; bases outside gene matches: 6. Germline CDR1 and CDR2: MNHEY and SVGAGI. CDR3 sequence: CASSSAGVHYNEQFF. CDR3 sequence (DNA): TGTGCCAGCAGTTCGGCGGGAGTTCACTACAATGAGCAGTTCTTC.

The sample holds many counts of this clonotype. The rearrangement joins TRBV6-1 to TRBJ1-5; D is ambiguous. V shed 3 bases and J shed 3 bases, with 6 bases lying between them. The CDR3 length is 13 residues. The germline CDR1 and CDR2 sequences are MNHNS and SASEGT. Here the CDR3 reads CASSDSYNQPQHF. In nucleotides, the CDR3 is TGTGCCAGCAGTGACAGCTACAATCAGCCCCAGCATTTT.

A single count supports this clonotype. This may arise from a read error, as a much more abundant clone is one base away. This sequence joins TRBV20-1 and TRBJ2-5; a possible D gene is TRBD1 (5 bases). The CDR3 consists of 15 residues. In germline, CDR1 is DFQATT, CDR2 SNEGSKA (reference sequence). CDR3 sequence reads: CSAPRVAVHQETLYF. CDR3 nucleotide sequence: TGCAGTGCCCCCAGGGTCGCGGTACACCAAGAGACCCTGTACTTC.

In its sample, this clonotype was seen many times. The chain recombines TRBV20-1 with TRBJ2-1; D unclear. V was clipped by 1 base and J by 6 bases, with 4 bases between them. This CDR3 is 11 amino acids long. Germline CDR1 reads DFQATT; CDR2 reads SNEGSKA (reference sequence). The CDR3 sequence: CSARGTNEQFF. The CDR3 DNA sequence: TGCAGTGCTAGAGGGACCAATGAGCAGTTCTTC.